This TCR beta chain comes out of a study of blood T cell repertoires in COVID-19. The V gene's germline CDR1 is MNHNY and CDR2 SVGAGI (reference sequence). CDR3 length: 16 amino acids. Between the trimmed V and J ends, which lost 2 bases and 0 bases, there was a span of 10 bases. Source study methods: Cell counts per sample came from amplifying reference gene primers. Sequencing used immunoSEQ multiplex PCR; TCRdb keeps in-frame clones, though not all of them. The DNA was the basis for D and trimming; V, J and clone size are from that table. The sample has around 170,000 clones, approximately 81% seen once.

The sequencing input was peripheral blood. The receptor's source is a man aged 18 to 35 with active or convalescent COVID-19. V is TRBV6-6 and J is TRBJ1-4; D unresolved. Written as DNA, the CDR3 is TGTGCCAGCAGTTACCTTTCCAGTGCAACTAATGAAAAACTGTTTTTT. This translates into CASSYLSSATNEKLFF.